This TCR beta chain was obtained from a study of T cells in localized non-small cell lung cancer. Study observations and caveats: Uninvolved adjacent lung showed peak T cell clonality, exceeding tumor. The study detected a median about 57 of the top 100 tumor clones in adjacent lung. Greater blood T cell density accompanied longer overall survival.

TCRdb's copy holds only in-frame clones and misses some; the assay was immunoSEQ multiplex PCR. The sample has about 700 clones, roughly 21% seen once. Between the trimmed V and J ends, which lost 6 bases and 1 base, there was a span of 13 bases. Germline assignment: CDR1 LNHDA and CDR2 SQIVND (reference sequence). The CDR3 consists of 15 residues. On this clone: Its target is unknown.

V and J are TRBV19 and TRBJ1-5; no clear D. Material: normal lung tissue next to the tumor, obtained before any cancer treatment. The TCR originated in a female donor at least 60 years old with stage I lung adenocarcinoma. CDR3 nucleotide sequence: TGTGCCAGTAGACCCTTGGAGGGAAGCAATCAGCCCCAGCATTTT. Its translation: CASRPLEGSNQPQHF.